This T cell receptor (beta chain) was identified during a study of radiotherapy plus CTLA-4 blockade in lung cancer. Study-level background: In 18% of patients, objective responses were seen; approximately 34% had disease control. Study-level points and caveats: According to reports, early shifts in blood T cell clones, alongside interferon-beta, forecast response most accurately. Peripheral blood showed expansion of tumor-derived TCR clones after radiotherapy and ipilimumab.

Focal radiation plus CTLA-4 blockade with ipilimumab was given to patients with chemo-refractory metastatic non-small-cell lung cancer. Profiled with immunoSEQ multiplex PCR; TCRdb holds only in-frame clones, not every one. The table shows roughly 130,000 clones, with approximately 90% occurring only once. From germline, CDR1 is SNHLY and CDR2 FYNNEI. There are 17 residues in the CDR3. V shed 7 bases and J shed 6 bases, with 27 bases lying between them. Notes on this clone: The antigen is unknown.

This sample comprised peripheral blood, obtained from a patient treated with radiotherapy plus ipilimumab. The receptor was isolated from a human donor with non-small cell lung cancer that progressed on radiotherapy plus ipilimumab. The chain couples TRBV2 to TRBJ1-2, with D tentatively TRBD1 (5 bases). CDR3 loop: CASNGRIGASRKDGYTF. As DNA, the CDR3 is TGTGCCAGCAATGGACGTATCGGGGCTTCTAGGAAAGATGGCTACACCTTC.